This TCR beta chain was captured by sequencing in a study of T cells expressing NK-cell markers. Study context: It was from sorted CD3+CD56+NKG2C+, CD3+CD56+NKG2C- and CD3+CD56-NKG2C+ T cells that TCR beta repertoires came.

No DNA is given; TCRdb re-called the 5' RACE reads and lists each CDR3 protein once. The listing contains some 390,000 distinct CDR3 sequences. The CDR3 covers 15 residues. In germline, CDR1 is WSHSY, CDR2 SAAADI. Study-wide points: Over 5 donors carried dominant NKG2C+ clonotypes that made up about 1.0-7.0% of their CD8+ T cells. The CD3+CD56-NKG2C+ fraction was also led by these clonotypes in a handful of donors.

In the case of this clonotype: Its antigen is still unknown.

The genes are TRBV10-2 and TRBJ2-2; the TRBD2 assignment by TCRdb is unverifiable without DNA. This clonotype originated in a woman aged 45-65 years in good health. The sequencing input was blood T cells: a sorted CD56 or NKG2C T cell subset, CD4+ or CD8+ T cells, or bulk PBMC T cells (not recorded which). The CDR3 here is CASSERLRDTGELFF.